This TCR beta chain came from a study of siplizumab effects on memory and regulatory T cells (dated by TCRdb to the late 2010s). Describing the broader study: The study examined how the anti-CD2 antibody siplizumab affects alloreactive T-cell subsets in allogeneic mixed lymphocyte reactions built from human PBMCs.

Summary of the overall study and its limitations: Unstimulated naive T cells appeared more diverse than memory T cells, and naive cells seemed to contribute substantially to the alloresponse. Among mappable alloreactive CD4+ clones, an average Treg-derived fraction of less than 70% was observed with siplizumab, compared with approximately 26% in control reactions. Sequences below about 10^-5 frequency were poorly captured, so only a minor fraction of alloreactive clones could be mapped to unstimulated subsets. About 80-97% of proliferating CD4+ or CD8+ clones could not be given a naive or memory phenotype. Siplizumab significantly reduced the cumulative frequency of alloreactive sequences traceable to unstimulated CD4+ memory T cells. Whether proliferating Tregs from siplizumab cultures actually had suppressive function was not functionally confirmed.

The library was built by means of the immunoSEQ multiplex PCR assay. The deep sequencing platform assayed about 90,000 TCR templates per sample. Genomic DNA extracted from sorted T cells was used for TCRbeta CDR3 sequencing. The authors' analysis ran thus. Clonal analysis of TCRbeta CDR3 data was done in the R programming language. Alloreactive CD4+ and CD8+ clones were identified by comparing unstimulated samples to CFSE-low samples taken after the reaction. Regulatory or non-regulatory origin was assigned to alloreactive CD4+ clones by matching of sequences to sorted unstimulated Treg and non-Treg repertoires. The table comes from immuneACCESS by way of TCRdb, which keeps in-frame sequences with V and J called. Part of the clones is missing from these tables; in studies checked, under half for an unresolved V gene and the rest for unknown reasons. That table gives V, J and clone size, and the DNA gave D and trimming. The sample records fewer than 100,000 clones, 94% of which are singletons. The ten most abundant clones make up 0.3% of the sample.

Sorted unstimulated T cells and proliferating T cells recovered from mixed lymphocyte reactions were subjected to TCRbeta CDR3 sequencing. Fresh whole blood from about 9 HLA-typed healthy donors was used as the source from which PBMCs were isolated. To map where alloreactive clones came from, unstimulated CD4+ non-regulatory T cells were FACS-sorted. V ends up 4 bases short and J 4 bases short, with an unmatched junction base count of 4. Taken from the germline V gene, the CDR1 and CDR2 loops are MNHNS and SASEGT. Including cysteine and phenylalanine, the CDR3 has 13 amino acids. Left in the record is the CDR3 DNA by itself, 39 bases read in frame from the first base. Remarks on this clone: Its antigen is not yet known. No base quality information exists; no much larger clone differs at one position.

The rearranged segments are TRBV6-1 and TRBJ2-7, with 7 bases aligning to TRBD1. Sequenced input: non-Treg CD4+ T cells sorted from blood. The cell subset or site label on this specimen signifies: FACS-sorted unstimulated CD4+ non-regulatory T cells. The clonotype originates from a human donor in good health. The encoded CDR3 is CASSVDRLYEQYF. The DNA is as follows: TGTGCCAGCAGTGTGGACAGGTTGTACGAGCAGTACTTC.